The 30 T cell receptor beta chains reported below all come from one sample, sequenced in a study of CXCR3-negative and CXCR3-positive naive CD8 T cells. General study results and limits: CXCR3-positive naive cells carried more hydrophobic TRB CDR3s than CXCR3-negative ones.

Libraries were UMI-labeled 5' RACE TRB cDNA. TCRdb re-called the 5' RACE reads; every CDR3 protein appears as one record, without DNA. The sample has 150,000 or so distinct CDR3 sequences. These receptors' antigens are unknown. Sequencing was done on a sample of naive CXCR3+ CD8+ T cells from blood. As to subset: CD45RO-CCR7+CD27+CD95- naive CD8+ T cells expressing CXCR3 (TNR3+). The receptors were gathered from a human donor in good health. Some clones in this sample may be carry-over from other donors' samples.

This rearrangement joins TRBV4-3 to TRBJ2-1; the D call from TCRdb, TRBD2, cannot be confirmed without DNA. CDR1 is LGHNA and CDR2 is YSLEER in the germline V gene. This CDR3 contains 17 residues. CDR3 loop: CASSQHSPDYRTYEQFF.

The chain combines TRBV29-1 with TRBJ2-7; TCRdb designates TRBD1, a call that cannot be tested without DNA. Germline V gene lookup returns CDR1 SQVTM and CDR2 ANQGSEA. This CDR3 comprises 14 residues. The CDR3 region is CSVDPGQGGYEQYF.

The V call is TRBV7-7, the J call TRBJ2-5. Per the germline V gene, CDR1 is SSHAT and CDR2 is FNYEAQ (reference sequence). The CDR3 is 18 residues long. CDR3 region: CASSLAAVGLGKVETQYF.

The gene calls are TRBV28 and TRBJ1-1; TCRdb outputs TRBD1, but without DNA this stays unchecked. This CDR3 contains 15 residues. Per germline, CDR1 MDHEN and CDR2 SYDVKM. CDR3: CASSYGAGMEAEAFF. Full variable domain (rest looked up from reference TRBV28 and TRBJ1-1): DVKVTQSSRYLVKRTGEKVFLECVQDMDHENMFWYRQDPGLGLRLIYFSYDVKMKEKGDIPEGYSVSREKKERFSLILESASTNQTSMYLCASSYGAGMEAEAFFGQGTRLTVV.

The chain carries TRBV9 and TRBJ2-1; TCRdb returns TRBD2, unconfirmable since there is no DNA. From germline, CDR1 is SGDLS and CDR2 YYNGEE. This CDR3 spans 18 amino acids. CDR3 protein: CASSVGLAGLGSYNEQFF.

The chain recombines TRBV5-1 with TRBJ2-7; with no DNA, the TCRdb D assignment of TRBD1 cannot be verified. The CDR3 has 14 amino acids. CDR1 is SGHRS, CDR2 YFSETQ, per germline. CDR3 in amino acids: CASSSGQGSDVWYF.

This chain links TRBV28 with TRBJ1-1; TCRdb calls TRBD1, which cannot be checked without DNA. Germline-derived CDR1 and CDR2 are MDHEN and SYDVKM. The CDR3 is 15 residues long. The CDR3 sequence: CASSLWSDRGLEAFF.

V and J are TRBV15 and TRBJ2-3. The germline gives CDR1 LNHNV, CDR2 YYDKDF (reference sequence). The CDR3 is made up of 11 amino acids. The CDR3 region is CATRSTDTQYF.

V is TRBV28 and J is TRBJ2-1; TCRdb's D gene call, TRBD2, goes unchecked for lack of DNA. The CDR3 runs 13 residues. The germline V gene encodes CDR1 MDHEN and CDR2 SYDVKM. Here the CDR3 reads CASSFSDSHEQFF. Using reference TRBV28 and TRBJ2-1 for the parts outside the CDR3, the full variable domain is DVKVTQSSRYLVKRTGEKVFLECVQDMDHENMFWYRQDPGLGLRLIYFSYDVKMKEKGDIPEGYSVSREKKERFSLILESASTNQTSMYLCASSFSDSHEQFFGPGTRLTVL.

The V call is TRBV2, the J call TRBJ2-1; TCRdb designates TRBD2, a call that cannot be tested without DNA. Looked up from germline, CDR1 is SNHLY and CDR2 is FYNNEI. The CDR3 covers 16 residues. The CDR3: CASSDRAGGPLEEQFF.

This rearrangement joins TRBV5-6 to TRBJ1-1. Germline V gene data show CDR1 as SGHDT and CDR2 as YYEEEE. The CDR3 runs to 15 residues. CDR3 sequence reads: CASSLGQLHITEAFF. The full variable domain, in which reference TRBV5-6 and TRBJ1-1 provide the parts outside the CDR3, is DAGVTQSPTHLIKTRGQQVTLRCSPKSGHDTVSWYQQALGQGPQFIFQYYEEEERQRGNFPDRFSGHQFPNYSSELNVNALLLGDSALYLCASSLGQLHITEAFFGQGTRLTVV.

The rearrangement uses TRBV4-2 and TRBJ1-6; TCRdb's D gene call, TRBD1, goes unchecked for lack of DNA. CDR3 length equals 17 residues. Germline V lookup: CDR1 LGHNA, CDR2 YNFKEQ. CDR3: CASSQDPRQDYNSPLHF.

The chain combines TRBV2 with TRBJ2-5; TCRdb proposes TRBD1, but this gene call is untestable without DNA. This CDR3 is 14 amino acids long. Germline CDR1 SNHLY, CDR2 FYNNEI. The CDR3 loop is CASTGTGGAETQYF.

The rearrangement links TRBV6-5 to TRBJ2-7; the TCRdb call, TRBD2, lacks DNA for checking. The CDR3 extends over 16 amino acids. Germline CDR1 and CDR2: MNHEY and SVGAGI. The CDR3 here is CASSYTGLAGANEQYF.

This chain links TRBV7-6 with TRBJ1-2; the TCRdb D gene call, TRBD1, has no DNA to confirm it. Germline CDR1 and CDR2: SGHVS and FNYEAQ. CDR3 length: 16 residues. CDR3 loop: CASSSHPGESDYGYTF.

The gene calls are TRBV7-8 and TRBJ2-7; TCRdb lists TRBD2, though no DNA is available to test this call. Germline CDR1 is SGHVS and CDR2 is FQNEAQ. The CDR3 has 17 amino acids. The CDR3 sequence is CASSLVNPAGASDEQYF.

The chain couples TRBV9 to TRBJ2-7; the D call of TRBD2 rests on TCRdb alone, since no DNA is present to check it. The germline V gene has CDR1 SGDLS and CDR2 YYNGEE. The CDR3 consists of 13 residues. This CDR3 is CASSVGAAGEQYF.

The chain is built from TRBV28 and TRBJ2-7; TCRdb's D call of TRBD1 is untestable without DNA. The germline V gene has CDR1 MDHEN and CDR2 SYDVKM. The CDR3 totals 14 residues. The CDR3 loop reads CASRRGTSSYEQYF. The full variable domain, in which reference TRBV28 and TRBJ2-7 provide the parts outside the CDR3, is DVKVTQSSRYLVKRTGEKVFLECVQDMDHENMFWYRQDPGLGLRLIYFSYDVKMKEKGDIPEGYSVSREKKERFSLILESASTNQTSMYLCASRRGTSSYEQYFGPGTRLTVT.

The chain combines TRBV9 with TRBJ1-1; there is no DNA to check the TCRdb D call of TRBD1. Germline CDR1 is SGDLS and CDR2 is YYNGEE. The CDR3 totals 15 residues. CDR3 sequence reads: CASSVWGGTNTEAFF.

The V call is TRBV29-1, the J call TRBJ2-7; TCRdb lists TRBD1, though no DNA is available to test this call. The CDR3 covers 12 residues. CDR1 and CDR2 (germline): SQVTM, ANQGSEA. CDR3: CSVGTGTYEQYF.

The chain combines TRBV12-3 or TRBV12-4 with TRBJ2-3; without DNA, the TCRdb call of TRBD1 cannot be checked. The CDR3 spans 16 residues. CDR3 sequence: CASISGPGTSTDTQYF.

The chain couples TRBV20-1 to TRBJ1-1. This CDR3 is built from 14 residues. Germline V CDR1 and CDR2: DFQATT, SNEGSKA (reference sequence). The CDR3 here is CSAPPGIMNTEAFF.

The rearrangement links TRBV28 to TRBJ2-5; no DNA is available, so the TRBD1 call from TCRdb remains unchecked. This CDR3 contains 16 residues. CDR1 is MDHEN, CDR2 SYDVKM, per germline. CDR3 region: CASRLRGTGFQETQYF.

The chain combines TRBV7-3 with TRBJ2-1; TCRdb lists TRBD1, though no DNA is available to test this call. This CDR3 is built from 16 residues. CDR1 is SGHTA, CDR2 FQGTGA, per germline. CDR3 in amino acids: CASSFLPGGTYNEQFF.

The rearrangement links TRBV19 to TRBJ2-7; the TCRdb call, TRBD1, lacks DNA for checking. CDR3 length: 14 amino acids. The germline CDR1 and CDR2 sequences are LNHDA and SQIVND (reference sequence). CDR3 region: CASSMTSGQGGQYF.

This chain links TRBV4-1 with TRBJ2-7. The CDR3 extends over 15 amino acids. Per germline, CDR1 MGHRA and CDR2 YSYEKL. CDR3 residues: CASSQGWVRLYEQYF.

The chain recombines TRBV20-1 with TRBJ2-1; the D call from TCRdb, TRBD2, cannot be confirmed without DNA. The CDR3 contains 15 residues. Per germline, CDR1 DFQATT and CDR2 SNEGSKA (reference sequence). Here the CDR3 reads CSARLTSYGSNEQFF.

The rearrangement links TRBV12-3 or TRBV12-4 to TRBJ2-7; absent DNA, TCRdb's TRBD2 call cannot be checked. This CDR3 comprises 16 residues. The CDR3 region is CASSAGLAGGTYEQYF.

V and J are TRBV28 and TRBJ2-3. The CDR3 runs 15 residues. Germline lookup yields CDR1 MDHEN and CDR2 SYDVKM. CDR3 in amino acids: CASSLRPDGSDTQYF.

J is TRBJ2-7 and V is TRBV29-1; absent DNA, TCRdb's TRBD2 call cannot be checked. This CDR3 has 13 amino acids. The germline CDR1 and CDR2 sequences are SQVTM and ANQGSEA. This CDR3 is CSVRAGSTYEQYF.